This entry lists 7 T cell receptor beta chains sequenced from one sample in a study of control samples from healthy donors and cancer patients. Profiling relied on immunoSEQ multiplex PCR, and the TCRdb table lists in-frame clones only, not all of them. The data hold roughly 370,000 clones, with more than 80% observed a single time. Sequencing was done on a sample of PBMCs. These receptors originate from a man aged 35 to 55 with head and neck cancer.

The rearrangement uses TRBV24-1 and TRBJ2-3; 10 bases fit TRBD1. CDR1 and CDR2 from the germline V gene are KGHDR and SFDVKD. The V gene end was trimmed by 4 bases and the J gene end by 2 bases; junction bases not matched to a gene: 5. The CDR3 has 16 amino acids. The DNA of the CDR3 is TGTGCCACCAGTGACCCGGGACAGGGGCCCACAGATACGCAGTATTTT. Encoded protein: CATSDPGQGPTDTQYF.

The chain is built from TRBV24-1 and TRBJ2-7, with 7 nucleotides matching TRBD1. CDR1 and CDR2 from the germline V gene are KGHDR and SFDVKD. CDR3 length: 17 residues. V shed 4 bases and J 3 bases; nucleotides not matched to a gene: 14. CDR3 in amino acids: CATSDSRQGPYFYEQYF. For the CDR3, the DNA is TGTGCCACCAGTGACTCCCGACAGGGCCCCTACTTCTACGAGCAGTACTTC.

The sample holds one count of this clone. The chain joins TRBV6-5 to TRBJ1-5; 7 bases are shared with TRBD1. Germline V gives CDR1 MNHEY, CDR2 SVGAGI. The CDR3 loop spans 16 amino acids. Unmatched junction bases numbered 2, after V lost 0 bases and J lost 0 bases. For the CDR3, the DNA is TGTGCCAGCAGTTACTCCGGGACAGATAGCAATCAGCCCCAGCATTTT. Translating it yields CASSYSGTDSNQPQHF.

The genes are TRBV11-2 and TRBJ2-7; D is perhaps TRBD1 or TRBD2 (5 bases each). Germline-derived CDR1 and CDR2 are SGHAT and FQNNGV. This CDR3 comprises 14 residues. Trimming stripped 3 bases from V and 2 bases from J, with 11 bases between. CDR3 sequence (DNA): TGTGCCAGCAGCTTCGGGACCGGCACCTACGAGCAGTACTTC. Translating gives CASSFGTGTYEQYF.

The gene calls are TRBV6-1 and TRBJ2-6; 8 nucleotides match TRBD2. This CDR3 region has 16 residues. Per the germline V gene, CDR1 is MNHNS and CDR2 is SASEGT. V was pared by 1 base and J by 3 bases, with 2 bases of the junction left unmatched. The CDR3 coding sequence is TGTGCCAGCAGTGAAGAAAGCGGGGGTGGGGCCAACGTCCTGACTTTC. Its protein product is CASSEESGGGANVLTF.

J is TRBJ1-6 and V is TRBV27; 7 bases agree with TRBD1. V was pared by 1 base and J by 11 bases, with 5 bases of the junction left unmatched. Germline CDR1 MNHEY, CDR2 SMNVEV (reference sequence). The CDR3 extends over 14 amino acids. CDR3 DNA: TGTGCCAGCAGTTTATTTCAGGGGGGGACACCCCTCCACTTT. It specifies CASSLFQGGTPLHF.

This clone was observed a single time. This chain joins TRBV10-3 and TRBJ1-1, with unresolved D. Trimming shortened V by 4 bases and J by 2 bases, and 8 bases separated the two germline ends. This CDR3 is 13 amino acids long. Germline V gene lookup returns CDR1 ENHRY and CDR2 SYGVKD. The CDR3 region has the DNA TGTGCCATCAGTGGGGCGGGAAACACTGAAGCTTTCTTT. It codes for CAISGAGNTEAFF.